This T cell receptor (beta chain) was documented in a study of shared clonotypes between healthy human individuals. Study-wide points: Sequencing depth was expected to influence donor clonotype sharing. Limitation of the genetic and exposure-history diversity represented came from the few donors.

Per germline, CDR1 SQVTM and CDR2 ANQGSEA. There are 16 residues in the CDR3. V lost 2 bases, J lost 0 bases, and 14 bases lay in between. The replicate PCRs on unsorted PBMC were given 250 to 350 ng DNA, which is about 27,000 T cell genomes. Only in-frame clones appear in the TCRdb table, and some are missing; sequencing was by immunoSEQ multiplex PCR. The top ten clones hold approximately 12% of a sample with about 500,000 clones, roughly three quarters of them seen once. The count of this clone is one. No antigen is known for it. J is TRBJ2-1 and V is TRBV29-1; no reliable D call. Sequencing was performed on PBMCs. This TCR was sampled from a woman aged 40 to 50 in good health. Some clones in this sample may be carry-over from other donors' samples. Here the CDR3 DNA reads TGCAGCGTTGAAAGGTTGCGGCAGAACTCCTACAATGAGCAGTTCTTC. Translated: CSVERLRQNSYNEQFF.